These 21 T cell receptor beta chains were all obtained from the same sample, sequenced in a study of patients and donors after allogeneic stem cell transplantation. In TCRdb, the RT-PCR reads were re-called with MiXCR into one record per CDR3 protein. The data show roughly 200,000 distinct CDR3 sequences, with around 41% seen just once and 33% held by the top ten. The sample comprised blood, either unsorted or a sorted T cell fraction (not recorded which). Every receptor here comes from a human donor who was either an allogeneic HSCT recipient or a stem cell or donor lymphocyte infusion donor (not recorded which). It is not recorded whose cells these are; they may come from a transplant donor.

The V call is TRBV20-1, the J call TRBJ2-1; D is unclear. Germline assignment: CDR1 DFQATT and CDR2 SNEGSKA (reference sequence). The CDR3 loop spans 13 amino acids. With 1 base removed from V and 5 bases from J, the gap between germline ends came to 9 bases. CDR3 nucleotide sequence: TGCAGTGCTAGAGCCCCCCCCGACAATGAGCAGTTCTTC. It translates to CSARAPPDNEQFF.

The chain couples TRBV11-1 to TRBJ2-1, with 9 bases matching TRBD2. This CDR3 comprises 16 residues. Germline CDR1 is SGHAT and CDR2 is FQDESV (reference sequence). Germline trimming cut 3 bases from V and 0 bases from J; bases unmatched to any gene: 3. CDR3 in amino acids: CASSFLAGRSYNEQFF. The CDR3 DNA sequence: TGTGCCAGCAGCTTCCTAGCGGGACGCTCCTACAATGAGCAGTTCTTC.

On this clonotype itself: This clone may be a read error of a much larger clone one base away. This chain joins TRBV5-1 and TRBJ2-2; TRBD1 agrees at 8 bases. The CDR3 is 14 amino acids. CDR1 SGHRS and CDR2 YFSETQ come from the germline V gene. The CDR3 sequence: CASSLRTGTAELFF. Here the CDR3 DNA reads TGCGCCAGCAGCCTAAGGACAGGGACCGCGGAGCTGTTTTTT. The whole variable domain, remainder taken from reference TRBV5-1 and TRBJ2-2, is KAGVTQTPRYLIKTRGQQVTLSCSPISGHRSVSWYQQTPGQGLQFLFEYFSETQRNKGNFPGRFSGRQFSNSRSEMNVSTLELGDSALYLCASSLRTGTAELFFGEGSRLTVL.

V and J are TRBV7-9 and TRBJ2-7, with 9 nucleotides matching TRBD1. Unmatched junction bases numbered 7, after V lost 1 base and J lost 3 bases. The CDR3 covers 16 residues. CDR1 is SEHNR, CDR2 FQNEAQ, per germline (reference sequence). The CDR3 reads CASSLVVGQGFYEQYF. The CDR3 DNA sequence: TGTGCCAGCAGCTTAGTGGTAGGACAGGGGTTCTACGAGCAGTACTTC.

This clonotype was observed a handful of times. The rearrangement links TRBV29-1 to TRBJ1-1; tentative D call: TRBD1 (5 bases). V shed 6 bases and J shed 2 bases, with 13 bases lying between them. The CDR3 length is 13 residues. Germline V gives CDR1 SQVTM, CDR2 ANQGSEA. The CDR3 reads CSVHRQGNTEAFF. The CDR3 DNA reads as TGCAGCGTACATCGGCAGGGTAACACTGAAGCTTTCTTT.

The table lists this clonotype with a count of one. The chain uses TRBV4-3 and TRBJ2-7, with 9 nucleotides matching TRBD1. The CDR3 totals 15 residues. Losses at the gene ends were 3 bases for V and 1 base for J; bases not matched to a gene: 4. CDR1 and CDR2 (germline): LGHNA, YSLEER. The CDR3 sequence is CASSHGTGTSYEQYF. The CDR3 nucleotides are TGCGCCAGCAGCCATGGGACAGGGACGTCCTACGAGCAGTACTTC.

The chain recombines TRBV24-1 with TRBJ1-2; no clear D gene. Trimming removed 10 bases at V and 0 bases at J, with 14 bases between. Germline assignment: CDR1 KGHDR and CDR2 SFDVKD. The CDR3 has 14 amino acids. CDR3 region: CATPPRLTNYGYTF. The CDR3 DNA follows: TGTGCCACACCTCCTCGGCTCACTAACTATGGCTACACCTTC.

For the CDR3, the DNA is TGTGCCAGCAGTTTGACGCGGCCTAATGAAAAACTGTTTTTT. Its protein product is CASSLTRPNEKLFF. J is TRBJ1-4 and V is TRBV12-3 or TRBV12-4; no firm D call. The CDR3 covers 14 residues. With 3 bases removed from V and 3 bases from J, the gap between germline ends came to 8 bases.

The gene calls are TRBV5-1 and TRBJ2-3; no clear D. Germline V lookup: CDR1 SGHRS, CDR2 YFSETQ. The CDR3 has 15 residues. V was clipped by 2 bases and J by 0 bases, with 10 bases between them. CDR3 sequence reads: CASSLYGASTDTQYF. The DNA of the CDR3 is TGCGCCAGCAGCTTATACGGAGCGAGCACAGATACGCAGTATTTT.

The CDR3 loop is CATSRDRGLGAEQYF. The DNA for the CDR3 is TGTGCCACCAGCAGAGATCGGGGATTAGGGGCCGAGCAGTACTTC. V usage is TRBV15 and J usage is TRBJ2-7; D is possibly TRBD1 or TRBD2 (5 bases each). Germline V gives CDR1 LNHNV, CDR2 YYDKDF (reference sequence). V was trimmed by 0 bases and J by 6 bases, leaving 15 bases between them. CDR3 length: 15 residues.

This clonotype was seen a few times. The chain combines TRBV7-9 with TRBJ1-6; D is ambiguous. Germline assignment: CDR1 SEHNR and CDR2 FQNEAQ (reference sequence). V lost 3 bases, J lost 7 bases, and 10 bases lay in between. CDR3 length: 14 residues. CDR3 nucleotide sequence: TGTGCCAGCAGCTTGGCCAGTACCAATTCACCCCTCCACTTT. Amino acid sequence: CASSLASTNSPLHF.

The rearrangement links TRBV5-6 to TRBJ1-2; the match to TRBD1 covers 9 bases. Germline V gene lookup returns CDR1 SGHDT and CDR2 YYEEEE. V trimming: 4 bases; J trimming: 3 bases; junction bases outside the gene matches: 13. CDR3 length equals 17 residues. The CDR3 protein is CASSADTGTGKYYGYTF. Written as DNA, the CDR3 is TGTGCCAGCAGCGCAGATACCGGGACAGGGAAATACTATGGCTACACCTTC.

V and J are TRBV9 and TRBJ2-1; 9 bases align to TRBD2. CDR1 and CDR2 (germline): SGDLS, YYNGEE. The CDR3 sequence is 15 residues long. The V segment lost 4 bases and the J segment 6 bases; nucleotides outside the gene matches: 8. CDR3 in amino acids: CASSPQGREGNEQFF. The CDR3 DNA is TGTGCCAGCAGCCCTCAGGGGCGGGAGGGCAATGAGCAGTTCTTC.

The CDR3 coding sequence is TGTGCCAGCAGCTTAGTGACGGCAACTAATGAAAAACTGTTTTTT. It yields the protein CASSLVTATNEKLFF. This sequence joins TRBV7-2 and TRBJ1-4; D remains ambiguous. CDR1 is SGHTA, CDR2 FQGNSA, per germline. V dropped 1 base and J dropped 0 bases, with 6 bases sitting between them. The CDR3 length is 15 residues.

The chain links TRBV7-2 to TRBJ1-1; possible D gene TRBD1, 5 bases. The CDR3 totals 16 residues. The V gene's germline CDR1 is SGHTA and CDR2 FQGNSA. V lost 5 bases, J lost 0 bases, and 16 bases lay in between. The CDR3 DNA reads as TGTGCCAGCAGCCGAGCAGGACACCTAATGAACACTGAAGCTTTCTTT. Its translation is CASSRAGHLMNTEAFF.

This clonotype was picked up a small number of times. The chain carries TRBV9 and TRBJ1-6; D call uncertain. Germline V lookup: CDR1 SGDLS, CDR2 YYNGEE. V was shortened by 4 bases and J by 9 bases, with 20 bases between the two germline ends. The CDR3 is 16 residues long. CDR3 bases: TGTGCCAGCAGCCCACACAACACTGGATCCATTTCACCCCTCCACTTT. It is translated as CASSPHNTGSISPLHF. Combining the CDR3 with reference TRBV9 and TRBJ1-6 gives the whole variable domain DSGVTQTPKHLITATGQRVTLRCSPRSGDLSVYWYQQSLDQGLQFLIQYYNGEERAKGNILERFSAQQFPDLHSELNLSSLELGDSALYFCASSPHNTGSISPLHFGNGTRLTVT.

The CDR3 spells CATSREEDEQFF. For the CDR3, the DNA is TGTGCCACCAGCAGAGAAGAGGATGAGCAGTTCTTC. J is TRBJ2-1 and V is TRBV15; D unresolved. The CDR3 runs 12 residues. Germline CDR1 is LNHNV and CDR2 is YYDKDF (reference sequence). V was cut by 0 bases and J by 8 bases, with 5 bases left in between.

The genes are TRBV2 and TRBJ2-3, with 11 positions matching TRBD2. Unmatched junction bases numbered 5, after V lost 5 bases and J lost 1 base. The CDR3 runs to 16 residues. Per the germline V gene, CDR1 is SNHLY and CDR2 is FYNNEI. The CDR3 DNA follows: TGTGCCAGCAGTACCCCGGGACTAGCGGGCACAGATACGCAGTATTTT. Translating it yields CASSTPGLAGTDTQYF.

The genes are TRBV30 and TRBJ1-2; 9 bases align to TRBD1. The junction had 0 bases not matched to a gene; V was cut back by 8 bases and J by 2 bases. This CDR3 has 11 residues. Germline V gives CDR1 GTSNPN, CDR2 SVGIG (reference sequence). The CDR3, as DNA: TGTGCCGGACAGGGGAACTATGGCTACACCTTC. This gives the protein CAGQGNYGYTF.

A remark on this clonotype: The germline gene is not matched at one end of the junction; a read error may be the cause. The chain couples TRBV28 to TRBJ1-1, with D unclear. Per germline, CDR1 MDHEN and CDR2 SYDVKM. The CDR3 is 15 residues long. The CDR3 here is CASSLGAVMNTEAYF. Here the CDR3 DNA reads TGTGCCAGCAGTTTAGGCGCGGTAATGAACACTGAAGCTTACTTT.

This clonotype was counted a few times. The chain links TRBV5-1 to TRBJ2-3; D perhaps matches TRBD2 (6 bases). The ends were cut back, 4 bases at V and 4 bases at J, with 22 bases in the middle. The CDR3 contains 17 residues. Per the germline V gene, CDR1 is SGHRS and CDR2 is YFSETQ. The CDR3, as DNA: TGCGCCAGCAGCCGTCCCGGGACTTCCCCGAAGGCAGATACGCAGTATTTT. Translated: CASSRPGTSPKADTQYF.